The clone carrying this T cell receptor (beta chain) was detected once. CDR1 is SGHAT, CDR2 FQNNGV, per germline. Losses at the gene ends were 0 bases for V and 8 bases for J; bases not matched to a gene: 6. This CDR3 region has 15 residues. This sample was included in a study of blood T cell repertoires in COVID-19. Study-level information: Samples representing acute and convalescent COVID-19 were sourced from the United States, Italy and Spain. PBMCs, B-cell-depleted T cells, or T cells provided the cDNA or gDNA that made up the material.

The method was immunoSEQ multiplex PCR; TCRdb's version includes in-frame clones alone and lacks a portion of them. Here the sample spans around 300,000 clones, more than 80% being singletons. Seattle participants joined during active infection and were tracked over time. The specimen was peripheral blood. The V and J genes are TRBV11-2 and TRBJ2-3; TRBD2 agrees at 9 bases. This receptor was obtained from a woman in her forties or fifties with COVID-19, enrolled during active disease. CDR3 protein: CASSLDRTSVGTQYF. The CDR3 DNA reads as TGTGCCAGCAGCTTAGATCGGACTAGCGTAGGTACGCAGTATTTT.